These 26 T cell receptor beta chains were all obtained from the same sample, sequenced in a study of T cells after yellow fever vaccination. Each CDR3 protein gets one entry after TCRdb re-called the 5' RACE reads with MiXCR. The profile covers under 700,000 distinct CDR3 sequences, with less than 20% appearing a single time and 15% to 20% taken by the ten largest. The material was PBMCs, obtained 5 to 6 days after the first yellow fever vaccination. The receptors originated from a man aged 18 to 30 who received the YFV17D yellow fever vaccine.

The chain has TRBV20-1 and TRBJ2-1; D not resolved. The CDR3 consists of 13 residues. Germline V lookup: CDR1 DFQATT, CDR2 SNEGSKA (reference sequence). Trimming took 3 bases from V and 3 from J, leaving 9 bases between them. The CDR3 is CSASRVDYNEQFF. The CDR3 region has the DNA TGCAGTGCTAGTAGGGTCGACTACAATGAGCAGTTCTTC.

The CDR3 protein is CASSQGRINQPQHF. As DNA, the CDR3 is TGCGCCAGCAGCCAAGGACGGATCAATCAGCCCCAGCATTTT. This rearrangement joins TRBV4-3 to TRBJ1-5; D unclear. CDR1 and CDR2 from the germline V gene are LGHNA and YSLEER. V lost 1 base and J lost 3, with 7 bases in between. This CDR3 has 14 amino acids.

The V gene is TRBV7-6, the J gene TRBJ2-1; a possible D gene is TRBD2 (5 bases). The CDR3 runs to 13 residues. From germline, CDR1 is SGHVS and CDR2 FNYEAQ. V lost 4 bases and J 8 bases, leaving 12 bases between the germline ends. The CDR3 DNA reads as TGTGCCAGCAGCTCCTGGACTGGCGATGAGCAGTTCTTC. This gives the protein CASSSWTGDEQFF.

The V gene is TRBV5-4, the J gene TRBJ2-1; 9 bases match TRBD1. The germline CDR1 and CDR2 sequences are SGHNT and YYREEE (reference sequence). Trimming at V came to 4 bases and at J to 9 bases, leaving 8 bases not matched to a gene. The CDR3 consists of 14 residues. The DNA for the CDR3 is TGTGCCAGCAGCGGGACAGGGATTGTACCTGAGCAGTTCTTC. Encoded protein: CASSGTGIVPEQFF.

This clonotype was counted a few times. The rearrangement joins TRBV19 to TRBJ2-3; D remains unclear. Germline V lookup: CDR1 LNHDA, CDR2 SQIVND (reference sequence). The CDR3 spans 17 residues. V was cut by 4 bases and J by 1 base, with 18 bases left in between. The CDR3 nucleotides are TGTGCCAGTAGTACCCGAAATCCCCGGTGGGGCACAGATACGCAGTATTTT. This encodes CASSTRNPRWGTDTQYF.

This clonotype was seen a few times. The chain has TRBV5-1 and TRBJ2-7; D is ambiguous. The CDR3 is made up of 12 amino acids. Per germline, CDR1 SGHRS and CDR2 YFSETQ. V gave up 3 bases and J gave up 3 bases, with 7 bases separating them. CDR3 amino acids: CASSSSLYEQYF. DNA of the CDR3: TGCGCCAGCAGCTCCAGTCTCTACGAGCAGTACTTC.

The rearrangement links TRBV6-2 or TRBV6-3 to TRBJ2-5, with 8 bases that match TRBD1. J was trimmed by 4 bases and V by 4 bases; bases with no gene match: 8. CDR3 size: 15 residues. CDR1 is MNHEY and CDR2 is SVGEGT in the germline V gene. DNA for the CDR3: TGTGCCAGCAGTTCGGAGGGCAGGGGGCGAGAGACCCAGTACTTC. It is translated as CASSSEGRGRETQYF.

The chain joins TRBV3-1 to TRBJ1-1, with D perhaps matching TRBD1 (5 bases). The CDR3 extends over 11 amino acids. The germline V gene encodes CDR1 LGHDT and CDR2 YNNKEL (reference sequence). V shed 8 bases and J shed 6 bases, with 10 bases lying between them. The CDR3: CASLRGAEAFF. Written as DNA, the CDR3 is TGTGCCAGCCTCCGGGGGGCTGAAGCTTTCTTT.

The chain recombines TRBV4-1 with TRBJ2-1; D is perhaps TRBD1 (7 bases). The CDR3 spans 16 residues. Trimming pared 0 bases from V and 5 bases from J, leaving 14 bases between. Germline assignment: CDR1 MGHRA and CDR2 YSYEKL. The CDR3 DNA reads as TGCGCCAGCAGCCAAGAGGCTAGCAGGGGGGACAATGAGCAGTTCTTC. It translates to CASSQEASRGDNEQFF.

This clonotype occurred many times. The chain couples TRBV6-2 or TRBV6-3 to TRBJ1-1, with 8 bases that match TRBD1. The V gene's germline CDR1 is MNHEY and CDR2 SVGEGT. This CDR3 is 14 amino acids long. V lost 6 bases to trimming and J lost 3 bases; unmatched junction nucleotides: 6. The CDR3 loop is CASRTGTGDTEAFF. The DNA of the CDR3 is TGTGCCAGCAGGACCGGGACAGGTGACACTGAAGCTTTCTTT.

This clonotype has at least ten counts. The chain is built from TRBV29-1 and TRBJ1-1; unclear D gene. CDR3 length equals 13 residues. Trimming shortened V by 3 bases and J by 1 base, and 9 bases separated the two germline ends. CDR1 and CDR2 (germline): SQVTM, ANQGSEA. The CDR3 DNA reads as TGCAGCGTTGAGCAGCGAGGGAACACTGAAGCTTTCTTT. Protein product: CSVEQRGNTEAFF.

This chain links TRBV5-5 with TRBJ2-7, with D perhaps matching TRBD1 (5 bases). The CDR3 sequence is 15 residues long. The germline V gene encodes CDR1 SGHKS and CDR2 YYEKEE (reference sequence). Deletions cut 0 bases from V and 7 bases from J, with 17 bases between. CDR3 DNA: TGTGCCAGCAGCTTGGAGGGGAATCAGCTTTGGGAGCAGTACGTC. This gives the protein CASSLEGNQLWEQYV.

This clonotype has only a few counts. The rearrangement links TRBV10-3 to TRBJ2-1, with 8 bases aligning to TRBD1. V shed 8 bases and J 7 bases; nucleotides not matched to a gene: 10. CDR3 size: 14 residues. Germline CDR1 and CDR2: ENHRY and SYGVKD. For the CDR3, the DNA is TGTGCCATCCGCACCGGACAGGGCTCAAATGAGCAGTTCTTC. It encodes CAIRTGQGSNEQFF.

This clonotype was seen repeatedly, ten times or more. J is TRBJ1-1 and V is TRBV6-5; maybe TRBD1 (6 bases). Germline V gives CDR1 MNHEY, CDR2 SVGAGI. CDR3 length: 16 residues. The V gene lost 4 bases and the J gene lost 3 bases, with 18 bases spanning the gap. The CDR3 DNA follows: TGTGCCAGCAGTTTGCCGGACGGGGGGGCCCACACTGAAGCTTTCTTT. This sequence encodes CASSLPDGGAHTEAFF.

There are a few counts of this clonotype. The CDR3 nucleotides are TGTGCGGTCCGGAGGGCTTCCCAAGAGACCCAGTACTTC. Translating gives CAVRRASQETQYF. This chain links TRBV7-2 with TRBJ2-5, with D possibly TRBD2 on 6 matching bases. The V gene's germline CDR1 is SGHTA and CDR2 FQGNSA. This CDR3 spans 13 amino acids.

This clonotype was counted a single time. This chain connects TRBV5-6 to TRBJ2-7, with D unclear. Between the trimmed V and J ends, which lost 4 bases and 7 bases, there was a span of 12 bases. The CDR3 is 12 amino acids. CDR1 is SGHDT, CDR2 YYEEEE, per germline. The CDR3 spells CASSTEWGEQYF. In DNA, the CDR3 is TGTGCCAGCAGCACTGAGTGGGGAGAGCAGTACTTC. The full variable domain, completed using reference TRBV5-6 and TRBJ2-7, is DAGVTQSPTHLIKTRGQQVTLRCSPKSGHDTVSWYQQALGQGPQFIFQYYEEEERQRGNFPDRFSGHQFPNYSSELNVNALLLGDSALYLCASSTEWGEQYFGPGTRLTVT.

The chain joins TRBV18 to TRBJ2-1, with D possibly being TRBD1 (5 bases). CDR1 and CDR2 from the germline V gene are KGHSH and LQKENI. The CDR3 length is 14 residues. The V end lost 10 bases, the J end lost 9 bases, and 22 bases lay between the germline ends. The CDR3 DNA is TGTGCCACCGAATGGGCAGGGTTTTCCAGTGAGCAGTTCTTC. This encodes CATEWAGFSSEQFF.

The chain combines TRBV2 with TRBJ2-2; D perhaps matches TRBD1 (6 bases). Per germline, CDR1 SNHLY and CDR2 FYNNEI. Trimming removed 6 bases from V and 3 bases from J, with 14 bases in between. The CDR3 loop spans 15 amino acids. The CDR3 nucleotides read TGTGCCAGCAGACAGGGTTGGGATTACACCGGGGAGCTGTTTTTT. Residues: CASRQGWDYTGELFF.

This clonotype was observed a handful of times. V and J are TRBV12-3 or TRBV12-4 and TRBJ2-1; D not resolved. The CDR3 is made up of 11 amino acids. The V gene lost 6 bases and the J gene lost 13 bases, with 13 bases spanning the gap. CDR3 sequence: CASSNWTLQFF. In nucleotides, the CDR3 is TGTGCCAGCAGCAATTGGACCCTCCAGTTCTTC.

The sample holds a few counts of this clonotype. The J gene is TRBJ1-2, the V gene TRBV29-1; 9 positions match TRBD1. The CDR3 has 14 residues. The ends lost 7 bases at V and 8 bases at J; junction bases unmatched: 14. The V gene's germline CDR1 is SQVTM and CDR2 ANQGSEA. This CDR3 is CSGLLGGQGQGYTF. The CDR3 DNA follows: TGCAGCGGGTTGCTTGGTGGACAGGGGCAAGGCTACACCTTC. Variable domain in full (rest from reference TRBV29-1 and TRBJ1-2): SAVISQKPSRDICQRGTSLTIQCQVDSQVTMMFWYRQQPGQSLTLIATANQGSEATYESGFVIDKFPISRPNLTFSTLTVSNMSPEDSSIYLCSGLLGGQGQGYTFGSGTRLTVV.

This clonotype has just a few counts. This chain joins TRBV12-3 or TRBV12-4 and TRBJ2-5, with D perhaps matching TRBD2 (5 bases). V was pared by 3 bases and J by 1 base, with 18 bases between. This CDR3 has 17 residues. In DNA, the CDR3 is TGTGCCAGCAGTTTTGGCACTAGACGGTGGGGCCAAGAGACCCAGTACTTC. Amino acids: CASSFGTRRWGQETQYF.

The genes are TRBV5-1 and TRBJ1-4; no clear D gene. This CDR3 has 13 amino acids. The germline V gene has CDR1 SGHRS and CDR2 YFSETQ. Trimming cost V 5 bases and J 3 bases, with 8 bases left between them. CDR3 sequence reads: CASRQNPNEKLFF. CDR3 nucleotides: TGCGCCAGCAGACAGAACCCTAATGAAAAACTGTTTTTT.

This clonotype was seen a handful of times. The chain joins TRBV5-5 to TRBJ1-6; the D is unclear. The CDR3 has 12 residues. V was clipped by 5 bases and J by 16 bases, with 16 bases between them. The germline gives CDR1 SGHKS, CDR2 YYEKEE (reference sequence). The CDR3 reads CASSSWRGPLHF. In DNA form, the CDR3 reads TGTGCCAGCAGTAGCTGGCGTGGCCCTCTCCACTTT. The full variable domain, completed using reference TRBV5-5 and TRBJ1-6, is DAGVTQSPTHLIKTRGQQVTLRCSPISGHKSVSWYQQVLGQGPQFIFQYYEKEERGRGNFPDRFSARQFPNYSSELNVNALLLGDSALYLCASSSWRGPLHFGNGTRLTVT.

The chain recombines TRBV4-2 with TRBJ2-6; D ambiguous. With 0 bases removed from V and 3 bases from J, the gap between germline ends came to 12 bases. The germline gives CDR1 LGHNA, CDR2 YNFKEQ. The CDR3 spans 17 residues. This chain's CDR3 is CASSQEESAGGANVLTF. In DNA, the CDR3 is TGTGCCAGCAGCCAAGAGGAGTCAGCTGGTGGGGCCAACGTCCTGACTTTC.

This clonotype was counted only a few times. The chain joins TRBV5-4 to TRBJ2-6, with D perhaps TRBD1 (6 bases). Germline V gives CDR1 SGHNT, CDR2 YYREEE (reference sequence). With 5 bases removed from V and 0 bases from J, the gap between germline ends came to 15 bases. This CDR3 comprises 17 residues. The CDR3 sequence is CASRRGRGNSGANVLTF. CDR3 bases: TGTGCCAGCAGAAGGGGCAGGGGAAACTCTGGGGCCAACGTCCTGACTTTC.

This clonotype turned up a few times. The CDR3 sequence: CASSWGTLANTGELFF. Here the CDR3 DNA reads TGTGCCAGCAGCTGGGGTACCCTCGCGAACACCGGGGAGCTGTTTTTT. This chain connects TRBV5-4 to TRBJ2-2, with D unresolved. The CDR3 extends over 16 amino acids. The germline V gene encodes CDR1 SGHNT and CDR2 YYREEE (reference sequence). The V end lost 3 bases, the J end lost 0 bases, and 12 bases lay between the germline ends.